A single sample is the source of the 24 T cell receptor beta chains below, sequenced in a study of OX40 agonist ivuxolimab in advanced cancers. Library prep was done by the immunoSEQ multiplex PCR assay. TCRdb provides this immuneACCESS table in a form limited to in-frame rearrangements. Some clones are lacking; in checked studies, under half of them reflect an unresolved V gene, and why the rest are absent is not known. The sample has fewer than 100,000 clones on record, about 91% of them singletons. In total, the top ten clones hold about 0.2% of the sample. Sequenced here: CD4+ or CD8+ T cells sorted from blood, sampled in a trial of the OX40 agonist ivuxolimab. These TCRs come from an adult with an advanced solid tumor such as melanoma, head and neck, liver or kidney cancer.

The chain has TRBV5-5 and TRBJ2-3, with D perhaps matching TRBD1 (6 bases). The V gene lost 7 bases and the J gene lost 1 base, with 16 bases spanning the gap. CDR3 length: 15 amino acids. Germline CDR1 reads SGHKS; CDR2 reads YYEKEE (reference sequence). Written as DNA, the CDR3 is TGTGCCAGCTTGGACAGCCTCCGTGGCACAGATACGCAGTATTTT. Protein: CASLDSLRGTDTQYF.

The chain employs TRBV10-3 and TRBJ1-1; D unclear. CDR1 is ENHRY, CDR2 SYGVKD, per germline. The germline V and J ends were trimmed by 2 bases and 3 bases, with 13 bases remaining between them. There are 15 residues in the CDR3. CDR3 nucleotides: TGTGCCATCAGTGAGCGAGGGAGAGAGTACACTGAAGCTTTCTTT. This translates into CAISERGREYTEAFF.

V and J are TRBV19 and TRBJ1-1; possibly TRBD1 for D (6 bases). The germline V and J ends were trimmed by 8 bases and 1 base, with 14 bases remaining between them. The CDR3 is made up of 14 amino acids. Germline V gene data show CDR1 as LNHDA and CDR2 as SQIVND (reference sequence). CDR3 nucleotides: TGTGCCAGTGCAAAAACAGGGCAGAACACTGAAGCTTTCTTT. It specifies CASAKTGQNTEAFF.

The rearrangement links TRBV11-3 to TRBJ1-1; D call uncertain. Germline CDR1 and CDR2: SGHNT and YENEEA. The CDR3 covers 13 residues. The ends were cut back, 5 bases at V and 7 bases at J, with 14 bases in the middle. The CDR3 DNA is TGTGCCAGCAGCCTTAACGCGGTCGGTGAAGCTTTCTTT. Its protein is CASSLNAVGEAFF.

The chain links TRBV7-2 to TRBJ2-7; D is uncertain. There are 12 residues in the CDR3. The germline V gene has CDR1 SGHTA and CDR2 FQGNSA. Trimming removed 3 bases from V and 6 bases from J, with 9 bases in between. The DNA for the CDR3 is TGTGCCAGCAGCTTCTTCCATTCCGAGCAGTACTTC. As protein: CASSFFHSEQYF.

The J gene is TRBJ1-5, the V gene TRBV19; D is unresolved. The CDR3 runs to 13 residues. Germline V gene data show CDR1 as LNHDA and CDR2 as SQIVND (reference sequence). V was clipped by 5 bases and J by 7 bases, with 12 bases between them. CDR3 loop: CASSPAEWQPQHF. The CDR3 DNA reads TGTGCCAGTAGTCCCGCCGAATGGCAGCCCCAGCATTTT.

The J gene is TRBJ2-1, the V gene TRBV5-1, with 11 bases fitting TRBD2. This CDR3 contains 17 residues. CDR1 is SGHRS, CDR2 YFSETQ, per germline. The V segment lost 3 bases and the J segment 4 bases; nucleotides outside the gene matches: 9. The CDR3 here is CASSSTPGTSGYNEQFF. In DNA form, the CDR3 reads TGCGCCAGCAGCTCCACCCCCGGGACTAGCGGATACAATGAGCAGTTCTTC.

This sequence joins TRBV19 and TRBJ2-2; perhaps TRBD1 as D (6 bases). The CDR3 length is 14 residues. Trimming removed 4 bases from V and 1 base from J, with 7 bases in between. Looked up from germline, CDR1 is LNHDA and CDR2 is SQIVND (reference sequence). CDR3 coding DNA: TGTGCCAGTAGTACGGACAGGAACACCGGGGAGCTGTTTTTT. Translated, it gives CASSTDRNTGELFF.

CDR3 DNA: TGTGCCAGCAGCCTCAACTCCTACAATGAGCAGTTCTTC. Its protein is CASSLNSYNEQFF. The V gene is TRBV14, the J gene TRBJ2-1; D gene ambiguous. V gave up 4 bases and J gave up 0 bases, with 4 bases separating them. The CDR3 has 13 amino acids. Germline V gene lookup returns CDR1 SGHDN and CDR2 FVKESK.

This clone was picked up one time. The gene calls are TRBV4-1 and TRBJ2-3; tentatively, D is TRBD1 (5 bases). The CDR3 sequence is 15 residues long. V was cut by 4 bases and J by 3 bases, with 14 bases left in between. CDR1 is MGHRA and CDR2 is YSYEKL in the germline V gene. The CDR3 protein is CASSPRAGITDTQYF. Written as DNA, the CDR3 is TGCGCCAGCAGCCCCCGCGCAGGGATAACAGATACGCAGTATTTT.

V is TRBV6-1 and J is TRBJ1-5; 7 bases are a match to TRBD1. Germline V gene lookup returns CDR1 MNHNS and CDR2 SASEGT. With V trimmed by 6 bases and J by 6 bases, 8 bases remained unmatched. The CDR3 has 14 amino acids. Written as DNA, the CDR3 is TGTGCCAGCAGCGGTCGACAGGGCGGTCAGCCCCAGCATTTT. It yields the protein CASSGRQGGQPQHF.

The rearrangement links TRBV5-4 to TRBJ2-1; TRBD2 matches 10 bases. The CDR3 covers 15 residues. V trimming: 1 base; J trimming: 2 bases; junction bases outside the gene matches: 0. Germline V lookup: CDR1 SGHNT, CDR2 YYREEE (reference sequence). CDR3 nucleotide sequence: TGTGCCAGCAGCTTGACTAGCGGGACCTACAATGAGCAGTTCTTC. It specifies CASSLTSGTYNEQFF.

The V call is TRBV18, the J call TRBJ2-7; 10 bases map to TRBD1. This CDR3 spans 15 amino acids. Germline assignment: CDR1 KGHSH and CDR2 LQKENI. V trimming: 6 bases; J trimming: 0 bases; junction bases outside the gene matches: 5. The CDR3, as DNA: TGTGCCAGCTCGCCAGGACAGGGGGGCTCCTACGAGCAGTACGTC. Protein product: CASSPGQGGSYEQYV.

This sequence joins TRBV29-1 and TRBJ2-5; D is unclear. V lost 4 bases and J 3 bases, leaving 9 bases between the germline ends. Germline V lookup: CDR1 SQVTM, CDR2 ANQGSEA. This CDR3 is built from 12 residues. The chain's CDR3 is CSVGRPEETQYF. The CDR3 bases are TGCAGCGTTGGAAGACCGGAAGAGACCCAGTACTTC. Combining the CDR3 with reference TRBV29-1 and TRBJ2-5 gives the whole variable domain SAVISQKPSRDICQRGTSLTIQCQVDSQVTMMFWYRQQPGQSLTLIATANQGSEATYESGFVIDKFPISRPNLTFSTLTVSNMSPEDSSIYLCSVGRPEETQYFGPGTRLLVL.

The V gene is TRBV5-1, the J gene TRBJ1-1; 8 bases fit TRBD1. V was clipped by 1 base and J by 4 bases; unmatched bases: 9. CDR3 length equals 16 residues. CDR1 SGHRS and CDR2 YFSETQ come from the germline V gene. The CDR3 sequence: CASSLSPGGFATEAFF. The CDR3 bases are TGCGCCAGCAGCTTGTCTCCAGGGGGCTTCGCCACTGAAGCTTTCTTT.

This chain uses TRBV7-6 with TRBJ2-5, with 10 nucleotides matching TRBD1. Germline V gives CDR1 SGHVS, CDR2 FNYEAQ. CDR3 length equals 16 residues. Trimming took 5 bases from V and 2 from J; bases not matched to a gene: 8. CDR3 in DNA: TGTGCCAGCAGCCCGCAGACAGGGGGCCTTCAAGAGACCCAGTACTTC. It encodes CASSPQTGGLQETQYF. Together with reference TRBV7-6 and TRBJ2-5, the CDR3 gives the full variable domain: GAGVSQSPRYKVTKRGQDVALRCDPISGHVSLYWYRQALGQGPEFLTYFNYEAQQDKSGLPNDRFSAERPEGSISTLTIQRTEQRDSAMYRCASSPQTGGLQETQYFGPGTRLLVL.

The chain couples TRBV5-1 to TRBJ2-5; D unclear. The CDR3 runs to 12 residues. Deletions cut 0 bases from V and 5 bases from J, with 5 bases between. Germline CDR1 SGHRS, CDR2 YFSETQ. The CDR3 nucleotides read TGCGCCAGCAGCTTGGTTCGCGAGACCCAGTACTTC. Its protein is CASSLVRETQYF.

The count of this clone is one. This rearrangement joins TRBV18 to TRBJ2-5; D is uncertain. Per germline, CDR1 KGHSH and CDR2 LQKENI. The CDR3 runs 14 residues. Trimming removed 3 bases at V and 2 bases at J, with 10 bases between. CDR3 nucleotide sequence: TGTGCCAGCTCACCCGTACACAATCAAGAGACCCAGTACTTC. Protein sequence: CASSPVHNQETQYF.

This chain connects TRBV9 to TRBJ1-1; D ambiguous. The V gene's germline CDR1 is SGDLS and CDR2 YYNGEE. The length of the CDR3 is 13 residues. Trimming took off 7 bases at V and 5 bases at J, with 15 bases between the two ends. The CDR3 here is CASGSPPGTEAFF. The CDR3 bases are TGTGCCAGCGGATCCCCCCCCGGGACTGAAGCTTTCTTT.

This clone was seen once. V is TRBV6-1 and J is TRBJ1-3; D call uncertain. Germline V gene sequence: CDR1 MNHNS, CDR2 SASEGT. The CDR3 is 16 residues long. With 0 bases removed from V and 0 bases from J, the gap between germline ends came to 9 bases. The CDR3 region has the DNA TGTGCCAGCAGTGAAGCGATGGCCGGCTCTGGAAACACCATATATTTT. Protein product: CASSEAMAGSGNTIYF.

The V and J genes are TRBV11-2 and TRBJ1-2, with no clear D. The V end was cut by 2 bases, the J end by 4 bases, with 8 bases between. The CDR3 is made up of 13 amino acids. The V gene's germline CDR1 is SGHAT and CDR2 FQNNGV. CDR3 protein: CASSLSRFYGYTF. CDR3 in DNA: TGTGCCAGCAGCTTATCACGGTTCTATGGCTACACCTTC.

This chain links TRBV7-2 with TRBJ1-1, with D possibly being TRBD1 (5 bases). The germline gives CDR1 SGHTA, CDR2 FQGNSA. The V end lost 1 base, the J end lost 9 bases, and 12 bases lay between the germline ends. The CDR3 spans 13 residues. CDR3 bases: TGTGCCAGCAGCTTAGACGTGGGGCGCCAAGCTTTCTTT. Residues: CASSLDVGRQAFF.

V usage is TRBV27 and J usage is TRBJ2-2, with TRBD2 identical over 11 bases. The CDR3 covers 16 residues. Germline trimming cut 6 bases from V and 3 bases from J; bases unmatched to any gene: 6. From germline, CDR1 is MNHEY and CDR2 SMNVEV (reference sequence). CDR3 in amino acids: CASSWGLAVYTGELFF. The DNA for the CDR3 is TGTGCCAGCAGCTGGGGACTAGCGGTTTACACCGGGGAGCTGTTTTTT.

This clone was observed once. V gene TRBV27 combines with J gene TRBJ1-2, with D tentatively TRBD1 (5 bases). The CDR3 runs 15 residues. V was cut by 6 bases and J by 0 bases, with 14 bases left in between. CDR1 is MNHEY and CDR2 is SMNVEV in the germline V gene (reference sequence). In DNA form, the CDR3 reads TGTGCCAGCAGCCGGGTAGGGGCTCCTAACTATGGCTACACCTTC. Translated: CASSRVGAPNYGYTF.